The present T cell receptor beta chain was sequenced within a study of control samples from healthy donors and cancer patients (dated by TCRdb to 2020 to 2022). As concerns this clone: The specificity of this receptor is unknown. There are no base qualities to consult, and no much larger clone falls within one base.

The V end loses 3 bases and the J end loses 9 bases, and a stretch of 15 bases separates them. From cysteine to phenylalanine, the CDR3 is 15 amino acids long. Kept here is only the CDR3 DNA, which spans 45 bases and is read in frame from base 1. The germline V gene sets CDR1 to WSHSY and CDR2 to SAAADI. The method behind the library was the immunoSEQ multiplex PCR assay. TCRdb carries this immuneACCESS record with in-frame sequences only. Its versions omit some clonotypes, under half of them owing to an unresolved V gene in the studies checked, with the rest unexplained. This sample holds about 77,000 clones; roughly 92% were observed only once. The top ten clonotypes cover 5.8% of the sample.

The V and J segments used are TRBV10-2 and TRBJ1-6; TRBD1 is a possible D gene, resting on 5 matching bases. The sequencing sample was made of blood. The source of this sequence is an older woman in good health. The CDR3 reads CASSDDPWDASPLHF. DNA sequence: TGCGCCAGCAGTGATGACCCCTGGGACGCTTCACCCCTCCACTTT.